This record concerns one T cell receptor beta chain sequence. What it binds is unknown. This record comes from a study of cytomegalovirus exposure and HLA in healthy donors. Primers included in the PCR were 60 Vbeta and 13 Jbeta primers. Methods used by the authors: Approximately 11 million shared chains were among tens of millions of unique TCR beta chains counted in a later analysis. The data were produced by immunoSEQ multiplex PCR, yet TCRdb's version contains in-frame clones alone and is incomplete. V and J calls and clone size are given by that table; D and trimming were obtained from the DNA. Among 200,000 to 250,000 clones listed, 85% were seen once. Findings and limits, study-wide: Analysis was performed later, and it showed HLA-associated TCR beta chains to be more clonally expanded than equally common others.

The CDR3 covers 13 residues. Germline CDR1 is MDHEN and CDR2 is SYDVKM. Trimming stripped 3 bases from V and 7 bases from J, with 12 bases between. Material: PBMCs. V usage is TRBV28 and J usage is TRBJ2-5; D might be TRBD1 (6 bases). The TCR sequence derives from a human donor in good health. The chain's CDR3 is CASSLGAIGTQYF. The CDR3 DNA sequence: TGTGCCAGCAGTTTGGGGGCCATAGGGACCCAGTACTTC.